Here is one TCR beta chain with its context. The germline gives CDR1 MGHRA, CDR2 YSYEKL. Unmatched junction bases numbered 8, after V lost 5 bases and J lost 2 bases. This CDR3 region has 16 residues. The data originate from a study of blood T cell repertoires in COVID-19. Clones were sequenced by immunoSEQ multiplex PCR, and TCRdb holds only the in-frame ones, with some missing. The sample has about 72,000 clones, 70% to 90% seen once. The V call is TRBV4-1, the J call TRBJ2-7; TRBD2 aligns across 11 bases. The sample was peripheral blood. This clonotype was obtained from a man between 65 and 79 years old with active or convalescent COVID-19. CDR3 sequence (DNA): TGCGCCAGCAGCGGAGCCGGGACTAGCGGAACCTACGAGCAGTACTTC. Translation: CASSGAGTSGTYEQYF.